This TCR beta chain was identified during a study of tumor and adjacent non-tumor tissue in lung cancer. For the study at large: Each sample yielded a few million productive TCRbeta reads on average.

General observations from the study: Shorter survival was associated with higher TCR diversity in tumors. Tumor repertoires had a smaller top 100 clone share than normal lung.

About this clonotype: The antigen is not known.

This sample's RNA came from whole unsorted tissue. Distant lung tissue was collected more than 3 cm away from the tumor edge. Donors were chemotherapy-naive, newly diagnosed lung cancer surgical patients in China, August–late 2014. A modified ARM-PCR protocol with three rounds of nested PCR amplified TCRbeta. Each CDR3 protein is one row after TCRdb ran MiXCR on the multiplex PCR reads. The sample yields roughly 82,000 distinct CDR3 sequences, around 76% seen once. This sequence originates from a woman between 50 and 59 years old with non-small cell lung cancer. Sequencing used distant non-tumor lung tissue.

In DNA, the CDR3 is TGTGCCAGCAGTCCTCCCAGAAGTGAGCAGTACTTC. It is translated as CASSPPRSEQYF. The chain carries TRBV6-5 and TRBJ2-7; D is unclear. CDR1 and CDR2 from the germline V gene are MNHEY and SVGAGI. CDR3 length: 12 amino acids. Trimming cost V 5 bases and J 7 bases, with 12 bases left between them.